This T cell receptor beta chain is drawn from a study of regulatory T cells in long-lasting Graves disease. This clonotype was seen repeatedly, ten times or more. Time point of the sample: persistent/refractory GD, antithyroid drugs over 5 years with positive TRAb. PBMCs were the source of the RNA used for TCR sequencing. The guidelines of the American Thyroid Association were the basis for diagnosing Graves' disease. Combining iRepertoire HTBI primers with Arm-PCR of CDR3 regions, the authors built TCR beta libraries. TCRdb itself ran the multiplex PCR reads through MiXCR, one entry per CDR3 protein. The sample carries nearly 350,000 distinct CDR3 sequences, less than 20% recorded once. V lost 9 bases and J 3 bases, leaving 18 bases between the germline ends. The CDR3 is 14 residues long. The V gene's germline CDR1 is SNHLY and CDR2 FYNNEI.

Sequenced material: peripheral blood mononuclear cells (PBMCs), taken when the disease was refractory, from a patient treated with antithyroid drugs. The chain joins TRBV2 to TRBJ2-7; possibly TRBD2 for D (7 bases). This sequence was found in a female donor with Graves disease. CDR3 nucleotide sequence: TGTGCCAGTATTGAAGGGGGGGGGAACTACGAGCAGTACTTC. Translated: CASIEGGGNYEQYF.